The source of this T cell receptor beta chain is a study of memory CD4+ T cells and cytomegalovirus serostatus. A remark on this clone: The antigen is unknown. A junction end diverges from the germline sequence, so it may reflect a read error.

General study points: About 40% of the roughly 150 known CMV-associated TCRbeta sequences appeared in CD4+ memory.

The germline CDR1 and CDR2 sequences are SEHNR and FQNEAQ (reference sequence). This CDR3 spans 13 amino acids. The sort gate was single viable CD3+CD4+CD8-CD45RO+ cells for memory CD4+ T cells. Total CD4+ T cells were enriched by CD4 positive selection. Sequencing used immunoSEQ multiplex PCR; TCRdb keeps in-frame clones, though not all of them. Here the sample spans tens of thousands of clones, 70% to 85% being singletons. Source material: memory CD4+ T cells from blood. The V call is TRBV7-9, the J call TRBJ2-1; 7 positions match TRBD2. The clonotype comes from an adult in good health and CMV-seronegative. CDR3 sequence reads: CASSIAGANEQFF. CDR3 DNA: TGTGCCAGCAGCATAGCGGGTGCCAATGAGCAGTTCTTC.